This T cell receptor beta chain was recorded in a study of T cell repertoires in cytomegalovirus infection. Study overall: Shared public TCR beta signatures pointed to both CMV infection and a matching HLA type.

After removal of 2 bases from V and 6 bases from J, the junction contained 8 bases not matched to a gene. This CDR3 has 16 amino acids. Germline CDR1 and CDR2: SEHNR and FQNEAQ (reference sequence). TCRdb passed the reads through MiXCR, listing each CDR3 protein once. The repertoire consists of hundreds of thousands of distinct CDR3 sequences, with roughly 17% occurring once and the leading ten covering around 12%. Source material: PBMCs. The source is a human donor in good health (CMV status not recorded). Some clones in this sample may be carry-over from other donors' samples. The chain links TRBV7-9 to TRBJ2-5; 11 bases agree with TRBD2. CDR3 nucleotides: TGTGCCAGCAGCTTACCTATAGCGGGGGGGCCGCAGACCCAGTACTTC. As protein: CASSLPIAGGPQTQYF.